A single sample is the source of the 26 T cell receptor beta chains below, sequenced in a study of blood T cells in healthy people across ages (dated by TCRdb to the mid-2010s). The library was made by 5' RACE. Sequencing instrument: Illumina HiSeq 2500. A second roughly 6 to 11 cycle PCR used a sample-barcoded 5' primer and a J-beta primer mix. TCRdb ran its own pipeline on the public reads, namely fastp trimming at Q25 and MiXCR clone calling, and kept in-frame beta chains. Each entry is one CDR3 protein sequence, shown with its most common DNA and genes. The sample has more than 900,000 distinct CDR3 sequences on record, roughly 24% of them singletons. Jointly, the top ten make up about 0.69% of the sample. This sample also belongs to another study, concerning T cells of mothers and their children.

Sequencing input: blood. The source of these receptors is a girl aged 2 to 10 in good health.

There are a few counts of this clonotype. This rearrangement joins TRBV9 to TRBJ2-7; 11 bases agree with TRBD1. Germline CDR1 SGDLS, CDR2 YYNGEE. V shed 2 bases, J shed 3 bases, and the junction held 4 bases outside the gene matches. The CDR3 sequence is 15 residues long. This CDR3 reads CASSVEGTGGYEQYF. DNA for the CDR3: TGTGCCAGCAGCGTGGAGGGGACAGGGGGCTACGAGCAGTACTTC.

The chain recombines TRBV6-2 or TRBV6-3 with TRBJ1-5; D unclear. The CDR3 sequence is 13 residues long. The germline gives CDR1 MNHEY, CDR2 SVGEGT. Trimming cost V 8 bases and J 7 bases, with 15 bases left between them. CDR3 bases: TGTGCCAGCGTATTTGGCCCGGAGCAGCCCCAGCATTTT. As protein: CASVFGPEQPQHF.

This clonotype was recorded only once. An end of the junction differs from the germline gene, which may be a read error. The chain has TRBV7-2 and TRBJ2-3; 8 nucleotides match TRBD1. There are 16 residues in the CDR3. In germline, CDR1 is SGHTA, CDR2 FQGNSA. The CDR3 loop is CASSFRTGFRTDAQYF. The CDR3 nucleotides are TGTGCCAGCAGCTTTAGGACAGGGTTTCGAACAGATGCGCAGTATTTT.

Comments on this clonotype: A read error may produce the germline difference seen at one junction end. V gene TRBV7-2 combines with J gene TRBJ2-6, with D tentatively TRBD2 (6 bases). The germline V gene has CDR1 SGHTA and CDR2 FQGNSA. CDR3 length equals 14 residues. Written as DNA, the CDR3 is TGTGCCAGCAGTTTAGGGGAGGCAGGGTACGTCCTGACTTTC. Translating it yields CASSLGEAGYVLTF.

This sequence joins TRBV29-1 and TRBJ1-3; no definite D call. V was trimmed by 2 bases and J by 0 bases, leaving 2 bases between them. The CDR3 is 12 amino acids. The germline CDR1 and CDR2 sequences are SQVTM and ANQGSEA. The CDR3 loop is CSVESSGNTIYF. CDR3 DNA: TGCAGCGTTGAAAGCTCTGGAAACACCATATATTTT.

CDR3 coding DNA: TGTGCCAGCAGTTACTCGGAAATCCAGGATACGCAGTATTTT. Its translation is CASSYSEIQDTQYF. The gene calls are TRBV6-5 and TRBJ2-3; D unresolved. Trimming removed 0 bases from V and 6 bases from J, with 10 bases in between. The length of the CDR3 is 14 residues. Germline assignment: CDR1 MNHEY and CDR2 SVGAGI.

The rearrangement links TRBV11-2 to TRBJ1-4; 7 bases align to TRBD1. The ends lost 4 bases at V and 1 base at J; junction bases unmatched: 9. CDR1 is SGHAT, CDR2 FQNNGV, per germline. The CDR3 length is 17 residues. CDR3 in DNA: TGTGCCAGCAGCTCTCCGGGGCAGGGGGTAACTAATGAAAAACTGTTTTTT. Protein: CASSSPGQGVTNEKLFF. Filled out from reference TRBV11-2 and TRBJ1-4, the complete variable domain reads EAGVAQSPRYKIIEKRQSVAFWCNPISGHATLYWYQQILGQGPKLLIQFQNNGVVDDSQLPKDRFSAERLKGVDSTLKIQPAKLEDSAVYLCASSSPGQGVTNEKLFFGSGTQLSVL.

The chain uses TRBV29-1 and TRBJ2-5; D may be TRBD1 or TRBD2 (5 bases each). Trimming removed 5 bases at V and 7 bases at J, with 17 bases between. The CDR3 sequence is 13 residues long. The germline V gene has CDR1 SQVTM and CDR2 ANQGSEA. The CDR3 DNA reads TGCAGCGTTAGCCGGGGTGGGGACCCGACCCAGTACTTC. Its translation is CSVSRGGDPTQYF.

This sequence joins TRBV28 and TRBJ2-7, with D maybe TRBD1 (6 bases). Trimming removed 5 bases at V and 2 bases at J, with 13 bases between. CDR1 and CDR2 (germline): MDHEN, SYDVKM. CDR3 length equals 14 residues. CDR3 in DNA: TGTGCCAGCAGTCAGCCAGGGGTTACCTACGAGCAGTACTTC. Its translation is CASSQPGVTYEQYF.

This clonotype was counted between two and nine times. V usage is TRBV29-1 and J usage is TRBJ2-1, with 11 bases fitting TRBD1. CDR3 length: 15 amino acids. The germline CDR1 and CDR2 sequences are SQVTM and ANQGSEA. V gave up 0 bases and J gave up 4 bases; unmatched junction bases: 2. For the CDR3, the DNA is TGCAGCGTTGAAGAAGGGACAGGGGGTTACAATGAGCAGTTCTTC. Its translation: CSVEEGTGGYNEQFF.

This clonotype was seen a handful of times. The chain is built from TRBV7-2 and TRBJ2-2, with D possibly being TRBD2 (5 bases). There are 15 residues in the CDR3. CDR1 SGHTA and CDR2 FQGNSA come from the germline V gene. V gave up 1 base and J gave up 2 bases, with 8 bases separating them. The DNA for the CDR3 is TGTGCCAGCAGCTTAGAGAGCGGAAACACCGGGGAGCTGTTTTTT. Its translation: CASSLESGNTGELFF.

This rearrangement joins TRBV7-2 to TRBJ2-1; 15 bases align to TRBD2. V lost 2 bases to trimming and J lost 7 bases; unmatched junction nucleotides: 3. The CDR3 covers 16 residues. Germline V gives CDR1 SGHTA, CDR2 FQGNSA. CDR3 in amino acids: CASSLSGTSGRNEQFF. CDR3 bases: TGTGCCAGCAGCTTATCCGGGACTAGCGGGAGGAATGAGCAGTTCTTC.

V usage is TRBV7-9 and J usage is TRBJ2-1; D not certain. The end of the DNA is better explained by TRBJ2-7, so the J call may be wrong. The CDR3 length is 14 residues. CDR1 is SEHNR and CDR2 is FQNEAQ in the germline V gene (reference sequence). The CDR3 loop is CASSLEFPSMGQYF. CDR3 DNA: TGTGCCAGCAGCTTAGAATTCCCCTCTATGGGGCAGTACTTC.

The chain employs TRBV7-2 and TRBJ2-3, with unresolved D. From germline, CDR1 is SGHTA and CDR2 FQGNSA. With 0 bases removed from V and 2 bases from J, the gap between germline ends came to 12 bases. The length of the CDR3 is 16 residues. This CDR3 reads CASSLAVANPTDTQYF. DNA of the CDR3: TGTGCCAGCAGCTTAGCGGTGGCTAACCCCACAGATACGCAGTATTTT.

This clonotype has more than one count but fewer than ten. V and J are TRBV28 and TRBJ2-3; 7 positions agree with TRBD1. V trimming: 4 bases; J trimming: 4 bases; junction bases outside the gene matches: 14. The CDR3 contains 17 residues. CDR1 is MDHEN and CDR2 is SYDVKM in the germline V gene. The CDR3 nucleotides read TGTGCCAGCAGTTCTGAACAGGGGAAAACATGGTCAGATACGCAGTATTTT. Its protein is CASSSEQGKTWSDTQYF.

The chain combines TRBV4-1 with TRBJ2-1; 9 bases are shared with TRBD2. Germline CDR1 and CDR2: MGHRA and YSYEKL. This CDR3 comprises 16 residues. J gave up 7 bases and V 1 base, and 8 bases lay outside the gene matches. DNA of the CDR3: TGCGCCAGCAGCCAAGTGTCAGCGGGAGGAGGGAATGAGCAGTTCTTC. This sequence encodes CASSQVSAGGGNEQFF.

J is TRBJ2-3 and V is TRBV28, with TRBD2 as a possible D gene (5 bases). Germline CDR1 and CDR2: MDHEN and SYDVKM. The length of the CDR3 is 14 residues. Trimming shortened V by 7 bases and J by 0 bases, and 11 bases separated the two germline ends. CDR3 coding DNA: TGTGCCAGCACAGGAGGAGATAGCACAGATACGCAGTATTTT. Its translation is CASTGGDSTDTQYF. The whole variable domain, filled in from reference TRBV28 and TRBJ2-3, reads DVKVTQSSRYLVKRTGEKVFLECVQDMDHENMFWYRQDPGLGLRLIYFSYDVKMKEKGDIPEGYSVSREKKERFSLILESASTNQTSMYLCASTGGDSTDTQYFGPGTRLTVL.

The chain has TRBV28 and TRBJ2-7; D unresolved. Germline V CDR1 and CDR2: MDHEN, SYDVKM. The CDR3 spans 14 residues. Trimming left V 3 bases short and J 0 bases short, with 9 bases between. CDR3 DNA: TGTGCCAGCAGTTTGAACGGTCCCTCCTACGAGCAGTACTTC. Protein sequence: CASSLNGPSYEQYF.

The rearrangement joins TRBV21-1 to TRBJ2-7. TRBV21-1 is an annotated pseudogene. This CDR3 spans 15 amino acids. The CDR3 is CASSKVRRVDYEQYF. DNA for the CDR3: TGTGCCAGCAGCAAAGTGAGAAGAGTGGACTACGAGCAGTACTTC.

This chain connects TRBV20-1 to TRBJ2-1; D unclear. Deletions cut 6 bases from V and 8 bases from J, with 17 bases between. The CDR3 is 13 residues long. From germline, CDR1 is DFQATT and CDR2 SNEGSKA (reference sequence). Written as DNA, the CDR3 is TGCAGTGCCGCGGTCGGCCGTTGGGATGAGCAGTTCTTC. This translates into CSAAVGRWDEQFF.

This chain connects TRBV28 to TRBJ2-1; D might be TRBD1 (5 bases). The V end lost 6 bases, the J end lost 8 bases, and 20 bases lay between the germline ends. The CDR3 loop spans 15 amino acids. Germline V lookup: CDR1 MDHEN, CDR2 SYDVKM. The DNA for the CDR3 is TGTGCCAGCAGCCCCCGGCAGGGTAGTCTAGATGAGCAGTTCTTC. Its protein is CASSPRQGSLDEQFF.

The chain is built from TRBV5-1 and TRBJ2-7; 9 nucleotides match TRBD2. The CDR3 has 17 residues. Germline V gene data show CDR1 as SGHRS and CDR2 as YFSETQ. Trimming cost V 2 bases and J 4 bases; bases outside gene matches: 13. The CDR3: CASSFTISGSQGYEQYF. The CDR3 DNA follows: TGCGCCAGCAGCTTCACGATTAGCGGGAGCCAAGGGTACGAGCAGTACTTC.

This chain links TRBV29-1 with TRBJ2-5; D not resolved. The J call could be wrong; TRBJ2-7 is a better fit for the DNA end. The germline CDR1 and CDR2 sequences are SQVTM and ANQGSEA. The CDR3 is 12 amino acids. Written as DNA, the CDR3 is TGCAGCGTTGAATCGAGCCCCTACGAGCAGTACTTC. This encodes CSVESSPYEQYF.

As to this clonotype: This may be a read error, as it is one base from a much larger clone. This chain uses TRBV11-3 with TRBJ2-2; TRBD2 agrees at 7 bases. CDR3 length: 12 residues. CDR1 and CDR2 from the germline V gene are SGHNT and YENEEA. Trimming cost V 8 bases and J 3 bases; bases outside gene matches: 0. The CDR3 region is CASAGDTGELFF. The CDR3 DNA reads TGTGCCAGCGCGGGGGACACCGGGGAGCTGTTTTTT.

The chain uses TRBV20-1 and TRBJ1-1, with D maybe TRBD1 (6 bases). Trimming removed 7 bases from V and 0 bases from J, with 18 bases in between. The CDR3 extends over 15 amino acids. The germline V gene encodes CDR1 DFQATT and CDR2 SNEGSKA (reference sequence). The CDR3 here is CSVWDSGGLNTEAFF. In DNA, the CDR3 is TGCAGTGTATGGGACTCTGGGGGCCTGAACACTGAAGCTTTCTTT.

On this clonotype: The junction shows a germline mismatch at one end, possibly a read error. The V gene is TRBV5-6, the J gene TRBJ2-4; TRBD2 aligns across 7 bases. Germline CDR1 and CDR2: SGHDT and YYEEEE. This CDR3 is 16 amino acids long. The CDR3 sequence: CASSPGEGRAKNTQYF. Written as DNA, the CDR3 is TGTGCCAGCAGCCCCGGGGAGGGGAGGGCCAAAAACACTCAGTACTTC. Together with reference TRBV5-6 and TRBJ2-4, the CDR3 gives the full variable domain: DAGVTQSPTHLIKTRGQQVTLRCSPKSGHDTVSWYQQALGQGPQFIFQYYEEEERQRGNFPDRFSGHQFPNYSSELNVNALLLGDSALYLCASSPGEGRAKNTQYFGAGTRLSVL.